This TCR beta chain was recorded in a study of post-analysis software for immune sequencing data. The V gene's germline CDR1 is SGHVS and CDR2 FNYEAQ. The V end lost 1 base, the J end lost 0 bases, and 9 bases lay between the germline ends. There are 15 residues in the CDR3. Whole-study results and caveats: Patients used several TRBV segments, including TRBV5-6, TRBV5-1 and TRBV20-1, more often than controls. Controls had significantly higher normalized Chao1 diversity than multiple sclerosis patients.

On this clonotype itself: What it binds is not known. A much larger clone lies one base from this, so it may be a read error.

The library was made from cDNA and included unique molecular identifiers. TCRdb re-analysed the PCR reads in MiXCR, keeping a single row per CDR3 protein. The top ten clones hold more than 3% of a sample with around 190,000 distinct CDR3 sequences, roughly 30% of them seen once. What was sequenced was blood. V and J are TRBV7-6 and TRBJ1-1; D not certain. The receptor comes from a girl under 18 with multiple sclerosis. DNA for the CDR3: TGTGCCAGCAGCTTAGGCCCAGGTATGAACACTGAAGCTTTCTTT. It translates to CASSLGPGMNTEAFF.